Below, 28 T cell receptor beta chains from the same sample are listed, as sequenced in a study of blood T cells in healthy people across ages. It was with a sample-barcoded 5' primer and a J-beta primer mix that a second PCR of about 6 to 12 cycles was run. MiXCR was run by TCRdb on the 5' RACE reads, yielding one entry per CDR3 protein. The sample yields roughly 730,000 distinct CDR3 sequences, roughly 56% seen once. Sequences were obtained from blood. These TCRs come from a man in his forties in good health.

The genes are TRBV27 and TRBJ2-1, with unresolved D. Trimming left V 2 bases short and J 0 bases short, with 8 bases between. There are 15 residues in the CDR3. Germline assignment: CDR1 MNHEY and CDR2 SMNVEV (reference sequence). CDR3 DNA sequence: TGTGCCAGCAGTTTAAACACGAACTCCTACAATGAGCAGTTCTTC. Its translation is CASSLNTNSYNEQFF.

This chain connects TRBV25-1 to TRBJ2-5; D may be TRBD1 (5 bases). Germline V gene lookup returns CDR1 MGHDK and CDR2 SYGVNS. V was shortened by 3 bases and J by 1 base, with 12 bases between the two germline ends. The length of the CDR3 is 15 residues. The CDR3 is CASSDLTVSQETQYF. CDR3 bases: TGTGCCAGCAGTGATTTGACAGTGTCCCAAGAGACCCAGTACTTC.

This rearrangement joins TRBV6-5 to TRBJ1-2; 7 positions match TRBD1. CDR1 is MNHEY and CDR2 is SVGAGI in the germline V gene. CDR3 length: 20 residues. Trimming removed 0 bases from V and 4 bases from J; junction bases left unmatched: 20. CDR3 coding DNA: TGTGCCAGCAGTTACTCGATAGCCTTTTTCGAGGACAGGAAGTTCTATGGCTACACCTTC. Protein: CASSYSIAFFEDRKFYGYTF.

A few counts support this clonotype. The V and J genes are TRBV29-1 and TRBJ2-2; unclear D gene. This CDR3 comprises 16 residues. Trimming pared 0 bases from V and 0 bases from J, leaving 11 bases between. Germline V gene lookup returns CDR1 SQVTM and CDR2 ANQGSEA. The CDR3 bases are TGCAGCGTTGAAGATCTTCGGTTCGCGAACACCGGGGAGCTGTTTTTT. Amino acid sequence: CSVEDLRFANTGELFF.

The chain has TRBV3-1 and TRBJ2-1, with TRBD1 matching 11 bases. The V gene's germline CDR1 is LGHDT and CDR2 YNNKEL (reference sequence). This CDR3 comprises 17 residues. J gave up 7 bases and V 4 bases, and 12 bases lay outside the gene matches. This CDR3 reads CASSLLSSGQGANEQFF. CDR3 in DNA: TGTGCCAGCAGCCTCTTATCTTCCGGACAGGGGGCTAATGAGCAGTTCTTC.

The chain employs TRBV29-1 and TRBJ2-5, with TRBD1 as a possible D gene (6 bases). Near its end, the DNA agrees better with TRBJ2-7, so the J call may be wrong. Germline lookup yields CDR1 SQVTM and CDR2 ANQGSEA. The CDR3 covers 11 residues. CDR3 nucleotide sequence: TGCTCAGGACAGCCGACCTACGAGCAGTACTTC. Its translation: CSGQPTYEQYF.

Details on this clonotype: The junction differs from germline at one of its ends, possibly a read error. V gene TRBV29-1 combines with J gene TRBJ1-1; D unclear. This CDR3 has 11 residues. In germline, CDR1 is SQVTM, CDR2 ANQGSEA. CDR3 loop: CSVGSNSEAFF. CDR3 nucleotide sequence: TGCAGCGTTGGGTCCAACAGTGAAGCTTTCTTT.

The CDR3 sequence is CASSIGGSTYEQYF. The CDR3 DNA follows: TGTGCCAGCAGTATAGGGGGTAGCACCTACGAGCAGTACTTC. The rearrangement joins TRBV27 to TRBJ2-5; a weak D match, TRBD1 (6 bases). Matching the DNA end better, TRBJ2-7 makes the J call doubtful. This CDR3 region has 14 residues. The germline CDR1 and CDR2 sequences are MNHEY and SMNVEV (reference sequence).

In its sample, this clonotype was seen once. This chain links TRBV6-1 with TRBJ1-4, with a weak D call TRBD1 (5 bases). Germline V gene data show CDR1 as MNHNS and CDR2 as SASEGT. Trimming took 6 bases from V and 5 from J, leaving 13 bases between them. The CDR3 has 14 residues. The DNA of the CDR3 is TGTGCCAGCAGCGTGGCTAGGGGAAATGAAAAACTGTTTTTT. Translation gives CASSVARGNEKLFF.

This sequence joins TRBV14 and TRBJ2-7; 15 bases agree with TRBD2. V lost 4 bases to trimming and J lost 4 bases; unmatched junction nucleotides: 5. The length of the CDR3 is 16 residues. Germline V gives CDR1 SGHDN, CDR2 FVKESK. The CDR3 nucleotides read TGTGCCAGCAGCCTAGGGACTAGCGGGAGGCGATACGAGCAGTACTTC. Its protein is CASSLGTSGRRYEQYF.

This clonotype has more than one count but fewer than ten. The gene calls are TRBV7-2 and TRBJ2-3, with TRBD2 matching over 11 bases. This CDR3 contains 18 residues. The germline gives CDR1 SGHTA, CDR2 FQGNSA. After removal of 2 bases from V and 2 bases from J, the junction contained 9 bases not matched to a gene. The CDR3 reads CASSLQTSGGSATDTQYF. The CDR3 DNA reads TGTGCCAGCAGCTTACAAACTAGCGGGGGTTCCGCCACAGATACGCAGTATTTT.

V is TRBV11-2 and J is TRBJ1-1, with no clear D. V shed 0 bases and J shed 1 base, with 21 bases lying between them. CDR1 and CDR2 from the germline V gene are SGHAT and FQNNGV. The CDR3 is made up of 19 amino acids. The CDR3, as DNA: TGTGCCAGCAGCTTAGATCGTAGTGCGGGAGGGAGATGGAACACTGAAGCTTTCTTT. It translates to CASSLDRSAGGRWNTEAFF.

This clonotype occurred once. This rearrangement joins TRBV7-9 to TRBJ1-2; no firm D call. Germline values: CDR1 SEHNR, CDR2 FQNEAQ (reference sequence). V shed 8 bases and J shed 6 bases, with 1 base lying between them. The CDR3 loop spans 8 amino acids. The CDR3 DNA is TGTGCCAGCGATGGCTACACCTTC. Amino acids: CASDGYTF.

The CDR3 DNA reads as TGTGCCAGCAGCCGGATTGGACTAGCGGGAGAGGCGTCGGGGCAGTTCTTC. Translated: CASSRIGLAGEASGQFF. The genes are TRBV6-2 or TRBV6-3 and TRBJ2-1; TRBD2 matches 13 bases. After removal of 6 bases from V and 12 bases from J, the junction contained 17 bases not matched to a gene. There are 17 residues in the CDR3. Germline V gives CDR1 MNHEY, CDR2 SVGEGT.

In this sample, this clonotype turned up a few times. The V call is TRBV27, the J call TRBJ2-1; D tentatively reads TRBD1 or TRBD2 (5 bases each). This CDR3 is built from 11 residues. Per the germline V gene, CDR1 is MNHEY and CDR2 is SMNVEV (reference sequence). Trimming shortened V by 8 bases and J by 3 bases, and 5 bases separated the two germline ends. The CDR3 protein is CASGGYNEQFF. The CDR3 DNA follows: TGTGCCAGCGGGGGCTACAATGAGCAGTTCTTC.

The chain uses TRBV27 and TRBJ2-5; 13 positions match TRBD2. TRBJ2-7 matches the DNA end more closely, so the J call is doubtful. The germline gives CDR1 MNHEY, CDR2 SMNVEV (reference sequence). The CDR3 totals 15 residues. The CDR3 nucleotides are TGTGCCAGCAGTCCCGGGACTAGCGGGAAAAACGAGCAGTACTTC. It codes for CASSPGTSGKNEQYF.

This clonotype came up many times. This rearrangement joins TRBV20-1 to TRBJ2-3; tentatively, D is TRBD2 (6 bases). The CDR3 extends over 14 amino acids. Looked up from germline, CDR1 is DFQATT and CDR2 is SNEGSKA (reference sequence). V lost 3 bases to trimming and J lost 3 bases, with 13 bases between them. CDR3 coding DNA: TGCAGTGCTAGCCAGGACGGGAGAACAGATACGCAGTATTTT. This sequence encodes CSASQDGRTDTQYF.

This clonotype was detected a few times. The chain carries TRBV12-3 or TRBV12-4 and TRBJ1-1, with 9 bases aligning to TRBD1. The CDR3 totals 14 residues. Trimming removed 3 bases from V and 6 bases from J; junction bases left unmatched: 5. The CDR3, as DNA: TGTGCCAGCAGTTTTACAGGGGGCGCCCCTGAAGCTTTCTTT. Translation: CASSFTGGAPEAFF.

V usage is TRBV7-2 and J usage is TRBJ1-5; 9 bases fit TRBD1. This CDR3 has 15 amino acids. Germline V gene lookup returns CDR1 SGHTA and CDR2 FQGNSA. V shed 5 bases, J shed 5 bases, and the junction held 7 bases outside the gene matches. The CDR3 region is CASSPKGQGDQPQHF. The CDR3 nucleotides read TGTGCCAGCAGCCCCAAGGGACAGGGCGATCAGCCCCAGCATTTT.

V and J are TRBV6-5 and TRBJ2-7; 12 nucleotides align to TRBD1. Germline assignment: CDR1 MNHEY and CDR2 SVGAGI. Trimming cost V 2 bases and J 3 bases; bases outside gene matches: 8. The CDR3 runs to 17 residues. The CDR3 sequence: CASSYVLGQGANYEQYF. The CDR3 DNA reads as TGTGCCAGCAGTTACGTATTGGGACAGGGGGCCAACTACGAGCAGTACTTC.

V is TRBV20-1 and J is TRBJ2-1, with 7 bases identical to TRBD2. This CDR3 contains 14 residues. With V trimmed by 0 bases and J by 7 bases, 6 bases remained unmatched. CDR1 DFQATT and CDR2 SNEGSKA come from the germline V gene (reference sequence). As DNA, the CDR3 is TGCAGTGCTAGAGATATGGCGGGAGTAAATGAGCAGTTCTTC. Translating it yields CSARDMAGVNEQFF.

The chain uses TRBV4-3 and TRBJ1-4; TRBD1 agrees at 7 bases. V dropped 4 bases and J dropped 5; count of bases not matched to a gene: 16. The CDR3 sequence is 18 residues long. Per the germline V gene, CDR1 is LGHNA and CDR2 is YSLEER. The DNA of the CDR3 is TGCGCCAGCAGCCCCCGTGGGACAGTAGGAGTGGGAAATGAAAAACTGTTTTTT. It translates to CASSPRGTVGVGNEKLFF.

The genes are TRBV2 and TRBJ1-1; D gene ambiguous. This CDR3 region has 12 residues. The V gene lost 8 bases and the J gene lost 1 base, with 8 bases spanning the gap. CDR1 is SNHLY, CDR2 FYNNEI, per germline. CDR3 residues: CASVWTNTEAFF. DNA of the CDR3: TGTGCCAGCGTATGGACGAACACTGAAGCTTTCTTT.

Ten or more counts support this clonotype. This chain connects TRBV7-3 to TRBJ2-6; D perhaps matches TRBD2 (6 bases). Germline assignment: CDR1 SGHTA and CDR2 FQGTGA. The CDR3 is made up of 19 amino acids. The V gene lost 5 bases and the J gene lost 0 bases, with 20 bases spanning the gap. CDR3 sequence: CASSGLGAGPTSGANVLTF. As DNA, the CDR3 is TGTGCCAGCAGCGGGCTCGGGGCGGGACCGACCTCTGGGGCCAACGTCCTGACTTTC.

This clonotype was found a few times. This sequence joins TRBV7-2 and TRBJ2-7; TRBD2 matches 8 bases. There are 15 residues in the CDR3. Trimming cost V 5 bases and J 4 bases; bases outside gene matches: 10. CDR1 and CDR2 (germline): SGHTA, FQGNSA. CDR3 nucleotide sequence: TGTGCCAGCAGCAGAGCGTCGGGAGGGGGGTACGAGCAGTACTTC. Its translation: CASSRASGGGYEQYF.

The chain carries TRBV18 and TRBJ2-5; the D gene could be TRBD1 or TRBD2 (5 bases each). Trimming took off 3 bases at V and 3 bases at J, with 11 bases between the two ends. The length of the CDR3 is 14 residues. Per the germline V gene, CDR1 is KGHSH and CDR2 is LQKENI. The CDR3 DNA reads TGTGCCAGCTCACCGGCAGGGCGGGAAGAGACCCAGTACTTC. It is translated as CASSPAGREETQYF.

In its sample, this clonotype was seen a few times. The CDR3 sequence is CATRNGQQNTEAFF. The CDR3, as DNA: TGTGCCACCAGGAATGGACAGCAGAACACTGAAGCTTTCTTT. This chain uses TRBV10-3 with TRBJ1-1, with D possibly being TRBD1 (6 bases). The CDR3 has 14 amino acids. Germline CDR1 reads ENHRY; CDR2 reads SYGVKD. V was clipped by 10 bases and J by 1 base, with 16 bases between them.

The rearrangement joins TRBV27 to TRBJ1-1; perhaps TRBD1 as D (5 bases). Trimming removed 6 bases at V and 0 bases at J, with 14 bases between. Germline V lookup: CDR1 MNHEY, CDR2 SMNVEV (reference sequence). This CDR3 is 15 amino acids long. CDR3 sequence (DNA): TGTGCCAGCAGACTGGTGGGACTGATGAACACTGAAGCTTTCTTT. Its translation is CASRLVGLMNTEAFF.